This T cell receptor (beta chain) was obtained from a study of cytomegalovirus exposure and HLA in healthy donors. Study context: A data release that came early held roughly 80 million unique TCRs from HLA-typed donors.

The PCR ran on 60 Vbeta and 13 Jbeta primers. Using immunoSEQ multiplex PCR, the repertoire was profiled, and TCRdb retains in-frame clones only, with some absent. The table includes approximately 150,000 clones, roughly four fifths detected once. Study-wide results and caveats: Most subjects' HLA-A and HLA-B alleles were reportedly predicted from TCR beta sequences. It was assumed in the presence/absence analyses that sequencing depth was roughly uniform across donors. Previously analyzed data showed that most TCR beta V segments were productive at a frequency of about 87% or about 30%.

Points on this clone: Antigen specificity is unknown.

V lost 4 bases and J lost 4, with 20 bases in between. The CDR3 has 18 amino acids. CDR1 and CDR2 (germline): MDHEN, SYDVKM. This sequence was found in a man aged 55 to 70 in good health and CMV-seronegative. Sequences were obtained from PBMCs. The rearrangement uses TRBV28 and TRBJ2-6; D possibly corresponds to TRBD2 (5 bases). CDR3 protein: CASSSPAAALSGANVLTF. In nucleotides, the CDR3 is TGTGCCAGCAGTTCCCCCGCAGCGGCCCTCTCCGGGGCCAACGTCCTGACTTTC.